Shown below are 8 T cell receptor beta chains from a single sample sequenced in a study of shared clonotypes between healthy human individuals. Here immunoSEQ multiplex PCR was the method, and the copy in TCRdb shows in-frame clones only, minus some. The sample consists of some 2 million clones, about 95% of them appearing once. Naive CD8 cells, CD45RO-negative and positively selected for CCR7, excluded terminally differentiated effector memory CD45RA+ cells. Specimen: naive CD8+ T cells sorted from blood. These receptors were obtained from a man between 18 and 35 years old in good health.

The gene calls are TRBV10-1 and TRBJ2-7; the D is unclear. V was cut by 3 bases and J by 0 bases, with 6 bases left in between. Per germline, CDR1 WNHNN and CDR2 SYGVQD (reference sequence). CDR3 size: 13 residues. The CDR3 region has the DNA TGCGCCAGCAGTGACGATAACTCCTACGAGCAGTACTTC. Translation: CASSDDNSYEQYF.

The CDR3 sequence: CASMGLEETQYF. The CDR3 bases are TGTGCCAGTATGGGGCTTGAAGAGACCCAGTACTTC. The J gene is TRBJ2-5, the V gene TRBV19; a weak D match, TRBD1 (5 bases). The germline CDR1 and CDR2 sequences are LNHDA and SQIVND (reference sequence). The ends were cut back, 7 bases at V and 3 bases at J, with 9 bases in the middle. This CDR3 is built from 12 residues.

This clone was detected only once. The chain is built from TRBV28 and TRBJ2-7, with TRBD2 matching over 8 bases. Germline CDR1 is MDHEN and CDR2 is SYDVKM. With 3 bases clipped from V and 0 bases from J, the junction kept 13 bases outside the gene matches. The CDR3 covers 18 residues. CDR3 sequence: CASSFVSSGVLSSYEQYF. The CDR3 bases are TGTGCCAGCAGTTTCGTTAGTAGCGGGGTCCTTAGCTCCTACGAGCAGTACTTC.

The chain joins TRBV15 to TRBJ2-3; 9 nucleotides align to TRBD2. The V gene end was trimmed by 0 bases and the J gene end by 3 bases; junction bases not matched to a gene: 10. Germline V gene data show CDR1 as LNHNV and CDR2 as YYDKDF (reference sequence). CDR3 length equals 18 residues. CDR3 residues: CATSRDSLAGLITDTQYF. The CDR3 nucleotides are TGTGCCACCAGCAGAGACTCTCTAGCGGGACTAATTACAGATACGCAGTATTTT.

V gene TRBV30 combines with J gene TRBJ1-2; tentative D call: TRBD1 (6 bases). The CDR3 has 12 residues. Germline V CDR1 and CDR2: GTSNPN, SVGIG (reference sequence). Trimming stripped 6 bases from V and 4 bases from J, with 12 bases between. The DNA for the CDR3 is TGTGCCTGTCTCCCGGACAGCTATGGCTACACCTTC. Translated: CACLPDSYGYTF.

This chain uses TRBV6-5 with TRBJ2-2; weak D call: TRBD1 (5 bases). This CDR3 contains 16 residues. V lost 0 bases to trimming and J lost 3 bases, with 11 bases between them. CDR1 and CDR2 (germline): MNHEY, SVGAGI. The CDR3 sequence: CASSYSGQVDTGELFF. The CDR3 nucleotides are TGTGCCAGCAGTTACTCGGGGCAGGTTGACACCGGGGAGCTGTTTTTT.

This chain uses TRBV19 with TRBJ2-1; TRBD1 or TRBD2 may be the D gene (5 bases each). The germline V gene has CDR1 LNHDA and CDR2 SQIVND (reference sequence). The CDR3 loop spans 14 amino acids. V shed 5 bases and J shed 0 bases, with 8 bases lying between them. CDR3 residues: CASSEGLSYNEQFF. CDR3 nucleotide sequence: TGTGCCAGTAGTGAGGGGCTCTCCTACAATGAGCAGTTCTTC.

The CDR3 DNA reads TGTGCCAGCAGCTTGGGTGGCAGTAACACTTTCTTT. This gives the protein CASSLGGSNTFF. The rearrangement uses TRBV7-2 and TRBJ1-1; D is unclear. CDR3 length equals 12 residues. Germline CDR1 reads SGHTA; CDR2 reads FQGNSA. Trimming took 3 bases from V and 12 from J, leaving 14 bases between them.